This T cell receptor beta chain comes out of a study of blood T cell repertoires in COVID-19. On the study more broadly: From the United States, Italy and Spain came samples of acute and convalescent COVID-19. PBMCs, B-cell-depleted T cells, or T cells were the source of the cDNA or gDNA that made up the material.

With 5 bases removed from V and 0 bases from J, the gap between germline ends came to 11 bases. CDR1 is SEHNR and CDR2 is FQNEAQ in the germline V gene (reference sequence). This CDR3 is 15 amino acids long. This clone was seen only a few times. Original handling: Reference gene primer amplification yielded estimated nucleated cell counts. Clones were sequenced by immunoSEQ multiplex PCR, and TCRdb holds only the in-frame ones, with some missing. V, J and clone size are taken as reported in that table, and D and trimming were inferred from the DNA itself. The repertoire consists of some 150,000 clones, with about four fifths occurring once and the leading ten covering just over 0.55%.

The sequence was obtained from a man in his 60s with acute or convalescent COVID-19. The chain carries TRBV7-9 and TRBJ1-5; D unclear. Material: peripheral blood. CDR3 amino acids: CASSQGLYSNQPQHF. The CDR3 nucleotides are TGTGCCAGCAGCCAAGGACTGTATAGCAATCAGCCCCAGCATTTT.